This T cell receptor beta chain was profiled in a study of beta chain features in type 1 diabetes. Germline CDR1 and CDR2: MNHEY and SMNVEV (reference sequence). The CDR3 runs 15 residues. V lost 6 bases, J lost 4 bases, and 18 bases lay in between. A remark on this clone: The antigen remains undetermined.

Broader study findings: For patients, the naive, central memory and Treg TCRB repertoires appeared more alike than for healthy donors. When Type 1 diabetes patients were examined, their TCRB CDR3s proved moderately but significantly shorter in all four CD4+ subsets.

What was sequenced were expressed TCRB transcripts, since all of the isolated RNA had been reverse transcribed. Clones were sequenced by immunoSEQ multiplex PCR, and TCRdb holds only the in-frame ones, with some missing. The top ten clones hold around 0.022% of a sample with under 850,000 clones, around 15% of them seen once. The chain is built from TRBV27 and TRBJ1-1; D is possibly TRBD1 (6 bases). The source of this sequence is a man between 18 and 35 years old with type 1 diabetes. Input material: naive CD4+ T cells from blood. The DNA for the CDR3 is TGTGCCAGCAGCCGCTCGGGGGCAGGGGTCACTGAAGCTTTCTTT. This translates into CASSRSGAGVTEAFF.